This T cell receptor (beta chain) stems from a study of PD-1 blockade in classical Hodgkin lymphoma. Findings and caveats of the study: Lower baseline TCR diversity marked trial partial responders and progressors. Prior therapy or disease activity may underlie the repertoire differences, whose causes remain undefined.

The time point denotes: cycle 4 day 1 (C4D1), after 6 weeks of nivolumab. Exposure to brentuximab vedotin varied, and each patient had relapsed following autologous stem cell transplantation. Starting with thawed PBMCs, CD4+ T cells were purified by magnetic negative selection. Here immunoSEQ multiplex PCR was the method, and the copy in TCRdb shows in-frame clones only, minus some. Of tens of thousands of clones listed, roughly 80% are singletons. Trimming cost V 0 bases and J 0 bases, with 10 bases left between them. The length of the CDR3 is 16 residues. The germline V gene has CDR1 SGHRS and CDR2 YFSETQ. On this clone: Its cognate antigen is unknown.

This clonotype was sampled from a human donor with classical Hodgkin lymphoma. The starting material was CD4+ T cells from blood, obtained before the fourth cycle of nivolumab. The chain uses TRBV5-1 and TRBJ1-3; no clear D. The CDR3 nucleotides read TGCGCCAGCAGCTTGGACCCGGAGGGCTCTGGAAACACCATATATTTT. It yields the protein CASSLDPEGSGNTIYF.